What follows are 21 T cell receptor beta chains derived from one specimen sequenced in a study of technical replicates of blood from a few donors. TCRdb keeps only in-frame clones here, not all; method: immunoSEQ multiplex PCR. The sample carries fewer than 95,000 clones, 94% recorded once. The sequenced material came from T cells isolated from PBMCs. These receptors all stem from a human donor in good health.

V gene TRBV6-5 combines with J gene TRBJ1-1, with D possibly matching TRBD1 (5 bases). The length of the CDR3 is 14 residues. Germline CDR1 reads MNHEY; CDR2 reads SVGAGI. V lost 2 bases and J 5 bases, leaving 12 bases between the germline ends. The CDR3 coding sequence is TGTGCCAGCAGTTACGGGGCAGATGTTACTGAAGCTTTCTTT. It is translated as CASSYGADVTEAFF.

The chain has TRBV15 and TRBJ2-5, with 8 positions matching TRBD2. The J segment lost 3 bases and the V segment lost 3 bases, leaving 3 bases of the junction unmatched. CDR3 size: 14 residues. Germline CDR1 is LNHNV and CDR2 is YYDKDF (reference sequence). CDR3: CATSRELAEETQYF. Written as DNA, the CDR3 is TGTGCCACCAGCAGGGAACTAGCGGAAGAGACCCAGTACTTC.

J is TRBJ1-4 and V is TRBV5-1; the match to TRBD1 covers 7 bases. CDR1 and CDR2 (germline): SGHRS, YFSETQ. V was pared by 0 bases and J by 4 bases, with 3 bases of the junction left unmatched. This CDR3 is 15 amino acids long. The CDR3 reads CASSLGQGSNEKLFF. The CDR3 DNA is TGCGCCAGCAGCTTGGGACAGGGAAGTAATGAAAAACTGTTTTTT.

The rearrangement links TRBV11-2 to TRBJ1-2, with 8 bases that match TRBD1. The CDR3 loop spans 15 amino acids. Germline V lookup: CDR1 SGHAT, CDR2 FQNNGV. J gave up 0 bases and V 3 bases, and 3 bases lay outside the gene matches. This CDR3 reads CASSLTGAANYGYTF. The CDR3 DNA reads TGTGCCAGCAGCTTGACAGGGGCAGCTAACTATGGCTACACCTTC.

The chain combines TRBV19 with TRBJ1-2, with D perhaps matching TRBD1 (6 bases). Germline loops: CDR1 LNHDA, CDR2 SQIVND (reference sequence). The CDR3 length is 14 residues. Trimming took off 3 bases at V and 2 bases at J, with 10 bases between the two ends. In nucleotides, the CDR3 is TGTGCCAGTAGTATTACCGGGACAAACTATGGCTACACCTTC. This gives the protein CASSITGTNYGYTF. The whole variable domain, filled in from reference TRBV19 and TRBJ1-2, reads DGGITQSPKYLFRKEGQNVTLSCEQNLNHDAMYWYRQDPGQGLRLIYYSQIVNDFQKGDIAEGYSVSREKKESFPLTVTSAQKNPTAFYLCASSITGTNYGYTFGSGTRLTVV.

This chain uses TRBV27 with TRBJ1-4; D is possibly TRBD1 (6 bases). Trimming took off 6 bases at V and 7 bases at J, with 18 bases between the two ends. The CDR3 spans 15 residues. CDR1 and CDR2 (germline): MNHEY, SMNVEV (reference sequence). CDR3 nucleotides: TGTGCCAGCAGGGGTAGTGGGGGGGCCGGTGAAAAACTGTTTTTT. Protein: CASRGSGGAGEKLFF.

The CDR3 sequence: CASSPQTGMNTEAFF. The CDR3 DNA sequence: TGTGCCAGCTCACCACAGACAGGAATGAACACTGAAGCTTTCTTT. The genes are TRBV18 and TRBJ1-1, with D perhaps matching TRBD1 (6 bases). CDR1 and CDR2 from the germline V gene are KGHSH and LQKENI. This CDR3 spans 15 amino acids. V lost 1 base and J lost 0, with 9 bases in between.

The CDR3 nucleotides read TGTGCCAGCTGCTCTACCTGGACAGGGGGCACTGAAGCTTTCTTT. Its protein product is CASCSTWTGGTEAFF. This chain joins TRBV6-5 and TRBJ1-1; 10 nucleotides agree with TRBD1. The CDR3 has 15 amino acids. Germline V CDR1 and CDR2: MNHEY, SVGAGI. V lost 8 bases, J lost 4 bases, and 10 bases stayed unmatched.

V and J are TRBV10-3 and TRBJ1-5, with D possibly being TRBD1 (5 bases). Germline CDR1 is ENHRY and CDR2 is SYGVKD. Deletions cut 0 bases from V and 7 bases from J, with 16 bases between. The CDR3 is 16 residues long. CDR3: CAISESPREVRQPQHF. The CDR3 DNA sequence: TGTGCCATCAGTGAGTCCCCCAGGGAAGTTCGGCAGCCCCAGCATTTT.

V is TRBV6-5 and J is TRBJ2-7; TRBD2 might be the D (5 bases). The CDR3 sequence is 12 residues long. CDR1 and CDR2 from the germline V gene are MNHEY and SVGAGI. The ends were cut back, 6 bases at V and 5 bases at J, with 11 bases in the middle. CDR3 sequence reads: CASRSPGNEQYF. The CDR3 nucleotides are TGTGCCAGCAGGTCACCCGGGAACGAGCAGTACTTC.

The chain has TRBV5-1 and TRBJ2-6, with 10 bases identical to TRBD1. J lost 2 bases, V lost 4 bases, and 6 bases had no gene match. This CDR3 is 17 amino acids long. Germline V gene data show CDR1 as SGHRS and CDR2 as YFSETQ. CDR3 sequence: CASSRQGARTGANVLTF. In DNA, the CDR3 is TGCGCCAGCAGCAGACAGGGGGCAAGGACTGGGGCCAACGTCCTGACTTTC.

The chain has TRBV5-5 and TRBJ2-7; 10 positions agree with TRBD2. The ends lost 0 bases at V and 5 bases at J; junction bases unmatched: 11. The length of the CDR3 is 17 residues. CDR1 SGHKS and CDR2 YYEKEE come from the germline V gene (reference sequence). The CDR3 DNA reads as TGTGCCAGCAGCTTGGTTGCACGAGCGGGAGGGTTCGACGAGCAGTACTTC. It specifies CASSLVARAGGFDEQYF.

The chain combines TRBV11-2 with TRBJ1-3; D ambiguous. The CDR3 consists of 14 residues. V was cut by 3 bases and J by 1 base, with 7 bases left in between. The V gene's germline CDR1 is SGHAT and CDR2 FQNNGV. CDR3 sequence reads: CASSFEYSGNTIYF. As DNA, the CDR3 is TGTGCCAGCAGCTTTGAGTATTCTGGAAACACCATATATTTT.

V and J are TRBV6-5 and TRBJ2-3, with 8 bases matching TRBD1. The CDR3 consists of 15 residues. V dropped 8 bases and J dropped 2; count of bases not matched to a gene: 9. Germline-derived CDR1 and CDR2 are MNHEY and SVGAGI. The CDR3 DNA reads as TGTGCCAGCCTAACGACAGGGGAAGTCACAGATACGCAGTATTTT. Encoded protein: CASLTTGEVTDTQYF.

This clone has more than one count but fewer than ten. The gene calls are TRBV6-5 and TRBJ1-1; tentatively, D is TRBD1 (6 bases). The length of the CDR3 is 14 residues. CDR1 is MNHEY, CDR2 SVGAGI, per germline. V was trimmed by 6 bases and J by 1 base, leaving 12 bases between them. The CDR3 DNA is TGTGCCAGCAGGACTTCACAGGGGAACACTGAAGCTTTCTTT. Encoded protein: CASRTSQGNTEAFF.

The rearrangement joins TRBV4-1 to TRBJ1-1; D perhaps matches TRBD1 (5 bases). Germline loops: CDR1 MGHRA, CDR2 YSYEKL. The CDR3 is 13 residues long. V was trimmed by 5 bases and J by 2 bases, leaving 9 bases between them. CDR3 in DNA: TGCGCCAGCAGCGCGACAGATAACACTGAAGCTTTCTTT. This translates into CASSATDNTEAFF.

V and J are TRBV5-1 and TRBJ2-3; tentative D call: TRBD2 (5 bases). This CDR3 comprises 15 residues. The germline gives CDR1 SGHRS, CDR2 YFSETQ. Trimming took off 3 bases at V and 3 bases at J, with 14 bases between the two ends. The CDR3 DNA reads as TGCGCCAGCAGCTCGCCCTTAGCGAGTACAGATACGCAGTATTTT. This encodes CASSSPLASTDTQYF.

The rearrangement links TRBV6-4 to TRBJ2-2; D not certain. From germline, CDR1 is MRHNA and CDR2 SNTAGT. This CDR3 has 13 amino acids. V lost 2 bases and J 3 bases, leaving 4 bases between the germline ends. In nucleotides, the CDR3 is TGTGCCAGCAGTGACAGAGACACCGGGGAGCTGTTTTTT. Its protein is CASSDRDTGELFF.

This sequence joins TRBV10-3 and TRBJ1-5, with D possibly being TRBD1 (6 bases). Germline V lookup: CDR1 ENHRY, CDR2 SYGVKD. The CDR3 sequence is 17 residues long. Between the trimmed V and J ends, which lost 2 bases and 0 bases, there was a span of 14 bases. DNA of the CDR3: TGTGCCATCAGTGAGAATCCGACAGGTCATAGCAATCAGCCCCAGCATTTT. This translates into CAISENPTGHSNQPQHF.

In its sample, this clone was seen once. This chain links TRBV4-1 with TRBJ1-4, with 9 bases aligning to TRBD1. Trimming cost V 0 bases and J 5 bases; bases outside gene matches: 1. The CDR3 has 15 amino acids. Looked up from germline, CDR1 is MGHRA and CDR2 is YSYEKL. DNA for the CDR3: TGCGCCAGCAGCCAAGAAGGGACAGGGAATGAAAAACTGTTTTTT. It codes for CASSQEGTGNEKLFF.

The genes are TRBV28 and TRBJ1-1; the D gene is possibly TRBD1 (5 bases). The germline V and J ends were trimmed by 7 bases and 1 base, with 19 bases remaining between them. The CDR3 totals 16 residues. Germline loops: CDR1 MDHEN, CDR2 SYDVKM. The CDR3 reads CASTLRGETGNTEAFF. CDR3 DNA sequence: TGTGCCAGCACCCTCCGGGGGGAGACGGGGAACACTGAAGCTTTCTTT.